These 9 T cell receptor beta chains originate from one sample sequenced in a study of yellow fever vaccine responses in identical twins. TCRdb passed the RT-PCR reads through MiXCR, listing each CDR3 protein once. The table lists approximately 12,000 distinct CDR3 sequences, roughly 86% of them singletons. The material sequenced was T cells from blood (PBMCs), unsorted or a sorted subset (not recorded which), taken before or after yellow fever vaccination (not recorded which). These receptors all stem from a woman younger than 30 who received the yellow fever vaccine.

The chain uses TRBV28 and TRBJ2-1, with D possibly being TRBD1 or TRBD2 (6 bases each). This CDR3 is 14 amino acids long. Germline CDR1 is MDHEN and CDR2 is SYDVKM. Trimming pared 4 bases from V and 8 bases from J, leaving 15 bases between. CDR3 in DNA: TGTGCCAGCAGTTGGGGGCGGGGTCTGGATGAGCAGTTCTTC. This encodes CASSWGRGLDEQFF. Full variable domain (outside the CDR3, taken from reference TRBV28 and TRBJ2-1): DVKVTQSSRYLVKRTGEKVFLECVQDMDHENMFWYRQDPGLGLRLIYFSYDVKMKEKGDIPEGYSVSREKKERFSLILESASTNQTSMYLCASSWGRGLDEQFFGPGTRLTVL.

In nucleotides, the CDR3 is TGCGCCAGCAGTGATGGGGAACTCTACGAGCAGTACTTC. This encodes CASSDGELYEQYF. This chain connects TRBV10-1 to TRBJ2-7; no reliable D call. Trimming removed 3 bases from V and 3 bases from J, with 9 bases in between. Germline-derived CDR1 and CDR2 are WNHNN and SYGVQD (reference sequence). The CDR3 loop spans 13 amino acids.

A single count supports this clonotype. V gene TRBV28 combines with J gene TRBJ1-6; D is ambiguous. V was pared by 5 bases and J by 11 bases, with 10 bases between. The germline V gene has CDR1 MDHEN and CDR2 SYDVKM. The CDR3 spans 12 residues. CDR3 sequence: CASSTNSAPLHF. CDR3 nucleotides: TGTGCCAGCAGTACCAACAGCGCACCCCTCCACTTT.

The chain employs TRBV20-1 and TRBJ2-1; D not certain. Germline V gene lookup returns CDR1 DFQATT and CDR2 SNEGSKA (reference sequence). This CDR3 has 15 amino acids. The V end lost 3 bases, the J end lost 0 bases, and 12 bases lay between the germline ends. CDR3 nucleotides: TGCAGTGCTAGTAGGTGGGGTAACTCCTACAATGAGCAGTTCTTC. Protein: CSASRWGNSYNEQFF.

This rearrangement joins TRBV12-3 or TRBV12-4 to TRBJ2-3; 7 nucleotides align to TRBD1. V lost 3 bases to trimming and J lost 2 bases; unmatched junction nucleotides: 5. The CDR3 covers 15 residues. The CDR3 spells CASSFFTGVTDTQYF. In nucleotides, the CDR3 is TGTGCCAGCAGTTTTTTTACAGGGGTCACAGATACGCAGTATTTT.

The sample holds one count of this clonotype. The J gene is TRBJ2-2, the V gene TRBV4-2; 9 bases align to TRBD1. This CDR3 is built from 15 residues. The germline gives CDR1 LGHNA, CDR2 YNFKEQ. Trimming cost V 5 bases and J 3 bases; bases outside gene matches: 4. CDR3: CASSNRGRDTGELFF. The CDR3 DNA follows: TGTGCCAGCAGCAACAGGGGGCGGGACACCGGGGAGCTGTTTTTT.

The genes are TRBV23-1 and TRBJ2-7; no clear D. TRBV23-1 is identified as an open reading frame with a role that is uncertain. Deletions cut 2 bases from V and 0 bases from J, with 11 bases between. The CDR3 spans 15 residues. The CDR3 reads CASSQGRVGSYEQYF. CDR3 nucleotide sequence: TGCGCCAGCAGTCAAGGTCGGGTTGGCTCCTACGAGCAGTACTTC.

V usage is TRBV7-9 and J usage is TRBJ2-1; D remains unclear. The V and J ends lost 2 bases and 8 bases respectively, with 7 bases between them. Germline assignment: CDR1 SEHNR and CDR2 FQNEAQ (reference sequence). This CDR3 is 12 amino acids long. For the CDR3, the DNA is TGTGCCAGCAGCTTATCCCCATATGAGCAGTTCTTC. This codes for CASSLSPYEQFF.

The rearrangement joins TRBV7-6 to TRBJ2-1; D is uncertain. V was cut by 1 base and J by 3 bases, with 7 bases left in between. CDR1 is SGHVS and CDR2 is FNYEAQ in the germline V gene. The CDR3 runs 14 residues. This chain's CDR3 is CASSLVLNYNEQFF. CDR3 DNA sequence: TGTGCCAGCAGCTTAGTCCTAAACTACAATGAGCAGTTCTTC.